The sequence of this T cell receptor beta chain was determined in a study of T cell repertoires in cytomegalovirus infection. Whole-study context: Selection of CMV epitopes for the study included recently identified HLA-C-restricted and well-studied HLA-B-restricted ones. From public TCR beta signatures came an indication of both CMV infection and matching HLA type.

Study outcomes and limitations: CMV-specific TCR beta clonotypes restricted by HLA-C dominated the ex vivo response. Pooled public TCR beta family frequency picked out CMV carriers with the relevant HLA.

V was clipped by 4 bases and J by 3 bases, with 10 bases between them. CDR1 is LGHDT and CDR2 is YNNKEL in the germline V gene (reference sequence). The CDR3 runs 13 residues. TCRdb re-analysed the reads in MiXCR, keeping a single row per CDR3 protein. The sample contains 550,000 to 700,000 distinct CDR3 sequences, over 35% of which appear only once. As regards this clonotype: Its antigen is unknown.

The chain employs TRBV3-1 and TRBJ2-7; D not certain. This clonotype was sampled from a human donor in good health (CMV status not recorded). Some clones in this sample may be carry-over from other donors' samples. This specimen was cultured PBMCs, taken from culture after CMV antigen stimulation. The DNA for the CDR3 is TGTGCCAGCAGCCCCGGACGGAACTACGAGCAGTACTTC. Amino acids: CASSPGRNYEQYF.